This entry is about one TCR beta chain. No antigen is known for it. There are no base qualities to consult, and no much larger clone falls within one base. This sample was included in a study of blood T cell repertoires in COVID-19 (dated by TCRdb to about 2020). Regarding the research as a whole: Samples from collaborators originated in the United States, Italy and Spain and spanned both the acute and convalescent phases of COVID-19. The prospective study material was composed of cDNA or gDNA derived from T cells, B-cell-depleted T cells, or PBMCs. Deeply sampled blood TCRbeta repertoires from subjects exposed to, actively infected with, or recovered from COVID-19 were included in the dataset. The repertoires were released in a freely available public database intended as a resource for research on the immune response to SARS-CoV-2. Samples were obtained from the ongoing ImmuneRACE study (first 160 participants) and from about 1,300 subjects provided by 6 global collaborators. Nearly every sample came with metadata listing a de-identified subject ID, COVID-19 status, age in years and sex. Where HLA class I and class II types were available, the types were taken from metadata supplied by the sample provider, not from assay-based typing.

TCRbeta CDR3 regions were amplified from genomic DNA using the immunoSEQ Assay, a bias-controlled multiplex PCR. For the original study's pipeline: The number of nucleated cells in each sample was estimated by amplification of reference gene primers within the assay. To quantify the absolute abundance of each unique TCRbeta CDR3 rearrangement, sequence reads were collapsed and filtered. For each sample, productive Simpson clonality was calculated as the square root of Simpson's diversity index over productive rearrangements. TCRdb obtained this table from immuneACCESS and retained in-frame rearrangements with V and J assigned. These tables miss some clones; where compared with another copy, unresolved V genes account for less than half of the shortfall, and the remainder is unexplained. That table gives V, J and clone size, and the DNA gave D and trimming. The sample yields about 270,000 clones; around 90% were counted once. In total, the top ten clones hold under 2.5% of the sample.

The investigation overall reported the following: The amount of clinical and demographic metadata varied by source and participant and was provided uncurated.

Collaborating institutions collected whole blood in K2EDTA tubes following their own protocols. For TCRbeta analysis, collaborators shipped samples as frozen whole blood, isolated PBMCs, or DNA extracted from either of those sample types. CDR1 LGHNA and CDR2 YNFKEQ are derived from the germline V gene. The CDR3 measures 15 amino acids from cysteine to phenylalanine. The retained sequence is limited to the CDR3, 45 bases, with the frame set at the first base. At the junction V is shortened by 0 bases and J by 4 bases, with 12 bases in between. The clonotype comes from a man in his fifties with acute or convalescent COVID-19. The specimen was peripheral blood. The chain uses TRBV4-2 and TRBJ1-2, with TRBD1 perhaps the D gene, on 6 matching bases. The CDR3 is CASSQDPGTSYGYTF. The bases are TGTGCCAGCAGCCAAGATCCAGGGACATCCTATGGCTACACCTTC.